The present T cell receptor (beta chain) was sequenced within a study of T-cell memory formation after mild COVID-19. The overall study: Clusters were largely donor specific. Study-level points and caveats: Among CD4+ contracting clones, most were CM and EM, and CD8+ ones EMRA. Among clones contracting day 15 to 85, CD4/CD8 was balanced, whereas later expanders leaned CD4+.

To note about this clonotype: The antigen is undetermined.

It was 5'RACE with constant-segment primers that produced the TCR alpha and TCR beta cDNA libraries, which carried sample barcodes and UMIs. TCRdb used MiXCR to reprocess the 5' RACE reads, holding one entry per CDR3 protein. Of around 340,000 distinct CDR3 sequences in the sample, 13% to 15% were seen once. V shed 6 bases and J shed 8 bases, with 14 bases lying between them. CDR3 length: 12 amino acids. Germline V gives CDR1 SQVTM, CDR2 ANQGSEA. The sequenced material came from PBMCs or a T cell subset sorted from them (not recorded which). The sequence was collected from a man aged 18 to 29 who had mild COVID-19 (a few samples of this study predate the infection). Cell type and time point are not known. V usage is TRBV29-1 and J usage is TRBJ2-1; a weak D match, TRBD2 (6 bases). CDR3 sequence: CSVSSEGYEQFF. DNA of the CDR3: TGCAGCGTCTCGTCGGAGGGTTATGAGCAGTTCTTC.